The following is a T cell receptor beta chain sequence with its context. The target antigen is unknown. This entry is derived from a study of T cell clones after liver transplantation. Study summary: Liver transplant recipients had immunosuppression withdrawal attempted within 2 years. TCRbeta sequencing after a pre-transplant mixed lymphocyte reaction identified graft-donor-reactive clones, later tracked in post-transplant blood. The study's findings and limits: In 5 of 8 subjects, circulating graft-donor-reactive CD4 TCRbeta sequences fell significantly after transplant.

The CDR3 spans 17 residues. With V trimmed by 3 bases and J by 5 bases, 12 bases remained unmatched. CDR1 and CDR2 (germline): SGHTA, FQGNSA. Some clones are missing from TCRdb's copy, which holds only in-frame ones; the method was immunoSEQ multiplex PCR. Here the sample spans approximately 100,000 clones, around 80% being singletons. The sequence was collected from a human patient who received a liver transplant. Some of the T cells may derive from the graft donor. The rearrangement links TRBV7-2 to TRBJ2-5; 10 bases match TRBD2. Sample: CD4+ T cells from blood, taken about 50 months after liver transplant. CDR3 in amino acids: CASSFISGGAEGETQYF. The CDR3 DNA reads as TGTGCCAGCAGCTTTATCAGCGGGGGGGCCGAGGGGGAGACCCAGTACTTC.